This paragraph covers one T cell receptor (beta chain) sequence. Its target is unknown. It was with 60 Vbeta and 13 Jbeta primers that the PCR ran. The repertoire was sequenced with immunoSEQ multiplex PCR; TCRdb's copy has only in-frame clones and lacks some. This sample carries 110,000 or so clones, nearly 70% of them seen once, and the ten largest clones take 5.4%. These data are taken from a study of cytomegalovirus exposure and HLA in healthy donors. Study results and caveats: The authors reported that TCR beta sequences could predict HLA-A and HLA-B alleles. These predictions were accurate for most subjects in the first cohort.

The sequenced sample consisted of PBMCs. This clonotype was sampled from a woman in her 70s in good health and CMV-seropositive.

The CDR3 sequence is CAWSGGQGETQYF. The CDR3 DNA is TGTGCCTGGAGTGGTGGGCAGGGCGAGACCCAGTACTTC. This chain uses TRBV30 with TRBJ2-5; tentative D call: TRBD1 (5 bases). V was shortened by 1 base and J by 5 bases, with 11 bases between the two germline ends. The length of the CDR3 is 13 residues. Germline values: CDR1 GTSNPN, CDR2 SVGIG (reference sequence). Full variable domain (outside the CDR3, taken from reference TRBV30 and TRBJ2-5): SQTIHQWPATLVQPVGSPLSLECTVEGTSNPNLYWYRQAAGRGLQLLFYSVGIGQISSEVPQNLSASRPQDRQFILSSKKLLLSDSGFYLCAWSGGQGETQYFGPGTRLLVL.